This TCR beta chain was captured in a study of cytomegalovirus exposure and HLA in healthy donors (dated by TCRdb to about 2017). Describing the broader study: An earlier analysis of a few hundred of the donors reported approximately 300 Gb of sequence data and 95 million to 140 million unique TCR beta sequences obtained from around 180 million T cells. About 280 gigabases of sequencing data and around 85 million unique TCR sequences made up an early release that covered approximately 620 HLA-typed donors. Among the roughly 400 genotyped donors, around 81% belonged to the genetic ancestry cluster associated with self-reported Caucasian donors. The study aimed to test whether signatures of past pathogen exposure could be identified by cataloging public T cell receptors. The study profiled the T cell repertoires of more than 500 subjects by immunosequencing and related them to cytomegalovirus serostatus. Besides the first cohort of 666 subjects, a separate validation cohort made up of over 95 different subjects was used. To predict cytomegalovirus infection status, the study brought together high-throughput TCR immunosequencing, statistical association of individual TCRs with disease status, and machine learning. To study patterns of TCR occurrence, a later analysis re-analyzed previously published TCR beta repertoires from 700 or so donors and added high-resolution HLA genotyping. The later analysis used no new phenotypic data to find candidate immune exposures, relying instead on TCR beta sequences and their occurrence across donors. An earlier analysis of 587 of the donors applied high-throughput TCR beta sequencing to assess whether each TCR beta V gene segment acted as functional or pseudogenic. Alongside the repertoire data, information on donor age, sex, ethnicity and CMV serostatus was compiled. A later genetic analysis used genome-wide SNP genotypes for 398 of the 666 donors, treating that subset as a discovery cohort. All discovery cohort repertoires had been generated on a single sequencing platform. HLA typing included class I and class II loci at four-digit resolution. The number of donors typed differed by locus, with 629-630 for A, B, C, DRB1 and DQB1, 522 for DQA1, 600 to 610 for DPA1, and around 430 for DPB1. Because of strong linkage in the cohort, five DR-DQ haplotypes were treated as single units for association and clustering. Across some 400 genotyped donors of the cohort, an average of about 240,000 unique TCR beta nucleotide sequences per donor were sequenced, and 15% to 20% of those sequences were non-productive. Study-wide findings and limitations: When HLA alleles, especially DR and DQ, strongly co-occurred, TCR associations were difficult to assign to individual alleles. Approximately 18 rarely observed V segments, including chromosome 9 orphons, were excluded from the earlier analysis of 550 to 700 of the donors because counts were too low. A later genetic analysis reported fewer N-insertions in productive TCRs among donors in an Asian-associated ancestry cluster than the roughly 640-donor mean. In an earlier analysis of 587 of the donors, most TCR beta V segments appeared in productive rearrangements about 87% or about 30% of the time, broadly matching IMGT annotations. Only TCR beta chains were sequenced in this cohort, and the absence of alpha or paired-chain data limited detectable features. The classifier was reported to diagnose cytomegalovirus status with high specificity and sensitivity in both the original and validation cohorts. In a later analysis, HLA-associated TCR beta chains showed more clonal expansion and lower generation probabilities than non-associated chains that were equally common. Three of the identified cytomegalovirus-associated TCR beta chains were confirmed in vitro to be specific for cytomegalovirus antigens. Correlated functional status among segregating V segments might be attributable to linkage disequilibrium, but an unknown experimental factor could not be ruled out. Because some donors lacked HLA typing at each locus, the association tests relied only on the typed subset. It was suggested by the authors that the approach could potentially be generalized to other disease states and immunological phenotypes. Across donors, most TCR sequences were observed very rarely, whereas some public TCRs were present in many individuals. A cluster of highly shared sequence variants was judged likely to be a technical artifact of the sequencing pipeline. For the cohort, immune exposure information was limited to CMV serostatus. A later analysis found that TCR association rates varied across HLA loci, with DRB1 alleles showing the most associated TCRs and HLA-C alleles the fewest. A further reported finding was that TCR beta sequences accurately predicted the HLA-A and HLA-B alleles for most subjects in the first cohort. An association between a missense DCLRE1C variant and V-gene and J-gene trimming of TCR beta chains was found in a later genetic analysis and replicated in an independent cohort. Some IMGT-functional V segments, including TRBV6-2 and TRBV6-3, could not be told apart with the 87-base-pair reads, so those segments were excluded. The presence/absence analyses assumed that sequencing depth was roughly uniform across donors, and that assumption may not be true. Most CMV-associated TCR beta chains appeared to be HLA-restricted in a later analysis, and the HLA associations seemed to be driven largely by CMV exposure. A later analysis reported that several top co-occurrence clusters appeared linked to parvovirus B19, influenza, CMV and Epstein-Barr virus. The study listed 170 or so TCR beta chains as associated with cytomegalovirus. Specific HLA alleles were associated with 15,000 to 20,000 TCR beta sequences at a false discovery rate of 0.05 in a later analysis.

The library was obtained by the immunoSEQ multiplex PCR assay. The multiplex PCR relied on a mix of 60 forward primers for TCR Vbeta segments and 13 reverse primers for TCR Jbeta segments. Amplification of the CDR3 region of rearranged TCR beta genes was performed with a multiplex PCR assay on genomic DNA. The amplified TCR beta libraries were sequenced on the Illumina HiSeq System as 87-base-pair reads. The paper's processing steps were these. A later analysis tallied roughly 80 million unique TCR beta chains across the 666 repertoires, and roughly 11 million of those chains were shared by two or more donors. Raw reads were error-corrected and collapsed into unique sequences with a nearest-neighbor algorithm that merged closely related sequences to remove PCR and sequencing errors. V, D and J gene segments were assigned by aligning CDR3 sequences to IMGT reference sequences. For a sequence to be retained, a match of at least six nucleotides was required to both a V gene segment and a J gene segment. Rearrangements were classified as productive when the CDR3 lacked stop codons and remained in frame with V and J, and all other rearrangements were classified as non-productive. CDR3 was defined according to IMGT convention as the region running from the second conserved V-encoded cysteine to the conserved J-encoded phenylalanine. The earlier analysis of 500 to 600 of the donors excluded sequences that lacked an unambiguous match to a single V gene segment. In an earlier analysis of some 590 of the donors, a V segment was called functional when productive rearrangements were above 56.7%, and segregating when the standard deviation between donors exceeded 5%. A statistical classification framework was built to diagnose cytomegalovirus status from the catalog of TCR beta chain sequences. V and J gene assignment, in a later analysis, came from comparing TCR nucleotide sequences with IMGT/GENE-DB human TR gene sequences. In a later analysis, CDR3 sequences and most-parsimonious VDJ recombination scenarios were assigned using the TCRdist pipeline. In a later analysis, every TCR beta chain was defined by the combination of its CDR3 amino acid sequence and its V-gene family, and reads without a unique V-gene family were dropped. In a later analysis, 500 to 700 highly shared, low-generation-probability nucleotide sequences were removed to address suspected cross-contamination and a sequencing artifact. For each public chain, a later analysis derived a clonal expansion index from normalized ranks of inferred template counts within each repertoire. In a later analysis, generation probabilities were computed using a VDJ recombination model fitted to out-of-frame rearrangements, and the results were checked against IGoR. A later analysis scored TCR-TCR, TCR-HLA and TCR-CMV co-occurrence with hypergeometric tests, applying a repertoire-size bias correction to TCR pairs. False discovery rates were estimated in a later analysis by permuting HLA or CMV assignments 20 times. In a later analysis, co-occurring TCRs were grouped using DBSCAN, with TCRdist sequence similarity added in when clustering inside HLA-allele-positive subsets. Repertoires with fewer than 30,000 or more than 120,000 public chains were left out of co-occurrence clustering, as were about 5 repertoires with anomalous nucleotide sharing. Imported from immuneACCESS, the table was reduced by TCRdb to in-frame sequences with V and J called. These copies leave out some clones; in studies compared against another copy, an unresolved V gene accounts for under half, and the cause of the remainder is not known. For V, J and clone size, that table is used; D and trimming come from the DNA. This sample is represented by approximately 100,000 clones; more than 60% of them were singletons. The ten most abundant clones make up roughly 4.9% of the sample.

In the case of this clone: Its antigen is unknown. Within one base of it there is no much larger clone, and no base qualities were kept.

The cohort comprised around 690 healthy bone marrow donors. All cohort members were sampled while nominally healthy, although unrecorded immune exposures were likely present. The donor tested CMV seropositive and was one of the 289 seropositive cohort members. A peripheral blood sample was collected from each donor, and TCR beta sequencing was performed on peripheral blood mononuclear cells. Genomic DNA was extracted from the blood cell samples with the Qiagen DNeasy Blood Extraction Kit. From the germline V gene (reference sequence), CDR1 is SEHNR and CDR2 is FQNEAQ. V and J are trimmed by 5 bases and 1 base, and the gene matches miss 5 bases of the junction. CDR3 length: 15 amino acids, cysteine to phenylalanine. This entry keeps only the CDR3 DNA: 45 bases, framed from base 1.

The chain was built from TRBV7-9 and TRBJ1-1; 9 middle bases align to TRBD1. The receptor comes from a female donor in good health and CMV-seropositive. Specimen: PBMCs. The CDR3 sequence is CASSGGTGPNTEAFF. The DNA sequence is given as TGTGCCAGCAGCGGTGGGACAGGGCCGAACACTGAAGCTTTCTTT.